The rows below give T cell receptor beta chains drawn from one sample of a study of human T cells and chemical hapten exposure. Using its own MiXCR run on the RACE reads, TCRdb lists one record per CDR3 protein. The sample lists nearly 55,000 distinct CDR3 sequences, 9.9% seen once, with 1.5% to 2% in the top ten. The sequences come from whole blood, collected in connection with sensitization to the hapten diphenylcyclopropenone (DPC). These receptors were taken from a woman between 50 and 59 years old with alopecia areata. Some clones in this sample may be carry-over from other donors' samples. The CDR3 runs from the conserved cysteine through the conserved F or W. A D gene is named only where the DNA matches it firmly. The size entry is marked missing in some rows and otherwise reads once, few, many or a size class.

TRBV6-2/TRBV6-3	few	-	TRBJ2-3	CASSYPSGHTQYF	TGTGCCAGCAGTTATCCTTCCGGACATACGCAGTATTTT
TRBV6-5	-	-	TRBJ1-1	CASSYSDEEAFF	TGTGCCAGCAGTTACTCGGACGAGGAAGCTTTCTTT
TRBV5-6	-	TRBD2	TRBJ2-2	CASSLGLAELTGELFF	TGTGCCAGCAGCTTGGGACTAGCGGAGCTCACCGGGGAGCTGTTTTTT
TRBV28	many	TRBD1	TRBJ1-2	CASRKGLGGSYGYTF	TGTGCCAGCAGGAAAGGACTAGGGGGCAGCTATGGCTACACCTTC
TRBV7-9	many	TRBD2	TRBJ2-7	CASGTYTSGSTYEQYF	TGTGCCAGCGGCACCTATACTAGCGGGAGTACCTACGAGCAGTACTTC
TRBV2	-	-	TRBJ1-2	CASSDMGAYYGYTF	TGTGCCAGCAGTGACATGGGGGCGTACTATGGCTACACCTTC
TRBV10-1	-	-	TRBJ2-7	CASSPGTEVYEQYF	TGCGCCAGCAGCCCCGGGACCGAGGTCTACGAGCAGTACTTC
TRBV6-6	few	-	TRBJ2-1	CASSTHRDSYNEQFF	TGTGCCAGCAGTACCCACAGGGACTCCTACAATGAGCAGTTCTTC
TRBV5-1	-	-	TRBJ2-3	CASSLAPGSDTQYF	TGCGCCAGCAGCTTGGCGCCCGGGTCAGATACGCAGTATTTT
TRBV24-1	few	TRBD1	TRBJ2-1	CATSENDRGVDEQFF	TGTGCCACCAGTGAAAACGACAGGGGGGTCGATGAGCAGTTCTTC
TRBV15	many	-	TRBJ2-3	CATSRAAGADTQYF	TGTGCCACCAGCAGAGCTGCCGGGGCGGATACGCAGTATTTT
TRBV2	few	-	TRBJ2-6	CASYTGSSGANVLTF	TGTGCCAGCTACACGGGGAGCTCTGGGGCCAACGTCCTGACTTTC